The sequence of this T cell receptor beta chain was determined in a study of blood T cell repertoires in COVID-19. Background on the study: PBMCs, B-cell-depleted T cells, or T cells were the source of the cDNA or gDNA that made up the material.

CDR3 length: 12 amino acids. The germline CDR1 and CDR2 sequences are MNHEY and SVGAGI. The V and J ends lost 2 bases and 4 bases respectively, with 5 bases between them. Profiled with immunoSEQ multiplex PCR; TCRdb holds only in-frame clones, not every one. The data contain fewer than 500,000 clones, 86% of them seen just once; the ten biggest clones take up over 1.1%. Sequenced sample: peripheral blood. The chain employs TRBV6-5 and TRBJ1-1; D not resolved. The source is a woman in her twenties or thirties with active or convalescent COVID-19. Here the CDR3 reads CASSYPLTEAFF. DNA for the CDR3: TGTGCCAGCAGTTACCCTCTCACTGAAGCTTTCTTT.